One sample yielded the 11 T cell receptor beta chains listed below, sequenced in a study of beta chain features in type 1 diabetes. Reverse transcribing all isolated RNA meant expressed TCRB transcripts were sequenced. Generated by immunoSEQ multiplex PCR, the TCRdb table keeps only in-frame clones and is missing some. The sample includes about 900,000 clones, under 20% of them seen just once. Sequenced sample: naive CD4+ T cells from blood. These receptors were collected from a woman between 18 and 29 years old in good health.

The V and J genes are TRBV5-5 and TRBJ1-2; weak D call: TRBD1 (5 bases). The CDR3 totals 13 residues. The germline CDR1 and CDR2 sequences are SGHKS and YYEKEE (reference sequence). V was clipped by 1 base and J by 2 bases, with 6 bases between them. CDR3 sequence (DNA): TGTGCCAGCAGCTTGCGACAGAACTATGGCTACACCTTC. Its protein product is CASSLRQNYGYTF.

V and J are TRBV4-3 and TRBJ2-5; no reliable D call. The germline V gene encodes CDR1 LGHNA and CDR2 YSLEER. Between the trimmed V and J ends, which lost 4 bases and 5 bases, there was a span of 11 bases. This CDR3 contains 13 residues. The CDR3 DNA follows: TGCGCCAGCAGCCGCGCCCTGGAGGAGACCCAGTACTTC. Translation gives CASSRALEETQYF.

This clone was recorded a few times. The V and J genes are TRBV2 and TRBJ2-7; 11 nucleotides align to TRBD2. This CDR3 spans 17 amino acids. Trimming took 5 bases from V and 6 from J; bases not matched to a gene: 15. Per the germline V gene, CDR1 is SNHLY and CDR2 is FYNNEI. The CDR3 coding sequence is TGTGCCAGCAGTCGGGGACTAGCGGACCTGGTAGCGGGCGAGCAGTACTTC. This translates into CASSRGLADLVAGEQYF.

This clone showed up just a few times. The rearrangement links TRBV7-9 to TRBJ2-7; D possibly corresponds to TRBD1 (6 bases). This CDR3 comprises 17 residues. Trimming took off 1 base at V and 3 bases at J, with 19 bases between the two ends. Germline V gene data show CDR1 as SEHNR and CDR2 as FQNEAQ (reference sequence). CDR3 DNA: TGTGCCAGCAGCTTAGGGGACATCCGGGATCCTTACTACGAGCAGTACTTC. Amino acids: CASSLGDIRDPYYEQYF.

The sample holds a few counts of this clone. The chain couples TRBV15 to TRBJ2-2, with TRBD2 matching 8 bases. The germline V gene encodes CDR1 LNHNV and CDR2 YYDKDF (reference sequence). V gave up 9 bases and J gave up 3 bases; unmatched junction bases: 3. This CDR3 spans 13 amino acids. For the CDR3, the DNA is TGTGCCACAAGCGGGAGTCACACCGGGGAGCTGTTTTTT. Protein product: CATSGSHTGELFF.

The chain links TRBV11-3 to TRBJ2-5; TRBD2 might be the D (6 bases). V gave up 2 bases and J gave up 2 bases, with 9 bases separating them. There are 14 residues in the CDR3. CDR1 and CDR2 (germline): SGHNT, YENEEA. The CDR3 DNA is TGTGCCAGCAGCTTACGGGAGAAACAAGAGACCCAGTACTTC. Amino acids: CASSLREKQETQYF.

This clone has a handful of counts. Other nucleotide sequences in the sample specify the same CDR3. CDR3 sequence: CASSVAGQETQYF. DNA for the CDR3: TGTGCCAGCAGCGTAGCAGGCCAAGAGACCCAGTACTTC. This chain uses TRBV9 with TRBJ2-5; D remains unclear. The CDR3 length is 13 residues. The V and J ends lost 0 bases and 1 base respectively, with 4 bases between them. CDR1 and CDR2 (germline): SGDLS, YYNGEE.

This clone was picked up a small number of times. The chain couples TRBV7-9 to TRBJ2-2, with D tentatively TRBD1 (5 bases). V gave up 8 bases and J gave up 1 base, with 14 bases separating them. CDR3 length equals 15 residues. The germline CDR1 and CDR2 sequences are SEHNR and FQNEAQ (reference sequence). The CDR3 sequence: CASLPPTENTGELFF. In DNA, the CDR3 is TGTGCCAGCCTACCGCCGACAGAGAACACCGGGGAGCTGTTTTTT.

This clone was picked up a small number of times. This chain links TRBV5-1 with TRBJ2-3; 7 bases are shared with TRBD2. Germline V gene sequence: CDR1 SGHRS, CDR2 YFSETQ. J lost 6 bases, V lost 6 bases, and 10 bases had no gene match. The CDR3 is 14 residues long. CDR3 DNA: TGCGCCAGCATGCCGGGAGGAGAGTTGGATACGCAGTATTTT. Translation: CASMPGGELDTQYF.

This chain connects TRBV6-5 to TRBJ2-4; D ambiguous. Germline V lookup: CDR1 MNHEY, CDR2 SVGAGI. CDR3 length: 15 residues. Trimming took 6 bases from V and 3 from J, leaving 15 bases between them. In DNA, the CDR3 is TGTGCCAGCAGCCCGGCTTACCTGGGCAAAAACATTCAGTACTTC. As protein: CASSPAYLGKNIQYF.

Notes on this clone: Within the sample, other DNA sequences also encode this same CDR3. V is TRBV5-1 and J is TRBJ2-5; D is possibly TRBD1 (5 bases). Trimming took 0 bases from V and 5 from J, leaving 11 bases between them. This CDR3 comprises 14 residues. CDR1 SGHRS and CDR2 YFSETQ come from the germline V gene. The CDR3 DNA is TGCGCCAGCAGCTTGGCCGCAGGGCGTGAGACCCAGTACTTC. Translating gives CASSLAAGRETQYF.